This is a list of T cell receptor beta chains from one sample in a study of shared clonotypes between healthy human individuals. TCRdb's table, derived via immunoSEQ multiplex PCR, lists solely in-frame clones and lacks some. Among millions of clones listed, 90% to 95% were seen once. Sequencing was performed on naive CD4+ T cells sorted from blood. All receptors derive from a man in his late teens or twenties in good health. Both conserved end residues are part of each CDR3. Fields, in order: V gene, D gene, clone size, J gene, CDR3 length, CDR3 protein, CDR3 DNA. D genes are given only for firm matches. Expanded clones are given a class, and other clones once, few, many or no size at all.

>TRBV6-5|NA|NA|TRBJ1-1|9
CASSPQAFF
TGTGCCAGCAGTCCCCAAGCTTTCTTT
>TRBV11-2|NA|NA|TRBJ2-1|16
CASSLLRGRGYNEQFF
TGTGCCAGCAGCTTATTAAGGGGCCGGGGCTACAATGAGCAGTTCTTC
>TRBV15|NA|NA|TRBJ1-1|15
CATNTARTVNTEAFF
TGTGCCACCAACACCGCGAGGACGGTGAACACTGAAGCTTTCTTT
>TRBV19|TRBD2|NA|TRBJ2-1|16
CASSMTSGEPYNEQFF
TGTGCCAGTAGTATGACTAGCGGGGAACCCTACAATGAGCAGTTCTTC
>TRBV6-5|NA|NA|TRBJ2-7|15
CASSQTGPSSYEQYF
TGTGCCAGCAGTCAGACGGGACCGAGCTCCTACGAGCAGTACTTC
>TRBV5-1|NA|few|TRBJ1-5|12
CASSLWGQPQHF
TGCGCCAGCAGCTTATGGGGTCAGCCCCAGCATTTT
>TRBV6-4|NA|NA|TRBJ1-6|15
CASSVGGGGFSPLHF
TGTGCCAGCTCTGTGGGCGGGGGTGGCTTTTCACCCCTCCACTTT
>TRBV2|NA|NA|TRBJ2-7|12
CASSGGTGEQYF
TGTGCCAGCAGTGGGGGGACGGGCGAGCAGTACTTC
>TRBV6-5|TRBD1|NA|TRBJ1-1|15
CASSFGTGMNTEAFF
TGTGCCAGCAGTTTTGGGACAGGGATGAACACTGAAGCTTTCTTT
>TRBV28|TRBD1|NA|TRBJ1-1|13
CAGRTGGNTEAFF
TGTGCCGGACGGACAGGAGGGAACACTGAAGCTTTCTTT
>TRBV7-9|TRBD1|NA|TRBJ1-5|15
CASSSGDRSNQPQHF
TGTGCCAGCAGCTCCGGGGACAGGAGCAATCAGCCCCAGCATTTT
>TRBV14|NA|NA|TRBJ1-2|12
CASSHGGRGYTF
TGTGCCAGCAGTCACGGGGGGCGCGGCTACACCTTC
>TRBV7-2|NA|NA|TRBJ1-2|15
CASSLGADWSYGYTF
TGTGCCAGCAGCTTAGGGGCAGACTGGAGCTATGGCTACACCTTC
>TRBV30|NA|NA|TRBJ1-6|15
CAWSVRRGSNSPLHF
TGTGCCTGGAGTGTACGTCGAGGGTCTAATTCACCCCTCCACTTT
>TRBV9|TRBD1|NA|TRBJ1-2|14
CASSYGQGQHGYTF
TGTGCCAGCAGCTATGGACAGGGACAACATGGCTACACCTTC
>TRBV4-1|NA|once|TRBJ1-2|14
CASSQEGSGYGYTF
TGCGCCAGCAGCCAGGAGGGATCCGGCTATGGCTACACCTTC
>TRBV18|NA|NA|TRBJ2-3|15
CASSPAGTFTDTQYF
TGTGCCAGCTCACCAGCAGGAACCTTCACAGATACGCAGTATTTT
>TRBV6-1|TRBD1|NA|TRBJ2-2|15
CASSEPGQRTGELFF
TGTGCCAGCAGTGAACCGGGACAGAGAACCGGGGAGCTGTTTTTT
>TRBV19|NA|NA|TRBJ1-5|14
CASSIRGYDQPQHF
TGTGCCAGTAGTATTAGGGGGTACGATCAGCCCCAGCATTTT
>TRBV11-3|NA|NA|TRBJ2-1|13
CASSPGTHNEQFF
TGTGCCAGCAGCCCGGGGACCCACAATGAGCAGTTCTTC
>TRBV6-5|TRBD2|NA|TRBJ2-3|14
CASSRAGGTDTQYF
TGTGCCAGCAGTCGAGCGGGGGGCACAGATACGCAGTATTTT
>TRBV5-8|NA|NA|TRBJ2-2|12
CASSLRVGELFF
TGTGCCAGCAGCTTACGTGTCGGGGAGCTGTTTTTT
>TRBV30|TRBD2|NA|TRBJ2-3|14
CAWTTSSSTDTQYF
TGTGCCTGGACGACTAGCTCTAGCACAGATACGCAGTATTTT
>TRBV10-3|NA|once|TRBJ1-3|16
CAISERTAGSGNTIYF
TGTGCCATCAGTGAAAGGACAGCAGGCTCTGGAAACACCATATATTTT